This T cell receptor beta chain stems from a study of siplizumab effects on memory and regulatory T cells. General study results and limits: With siplizumab, cumulative frequency of CD4+ memory-derived alloreactive sequences dropped significantly. A mean of roughly 70% of mappable alloreactive CD4+ clones were Treg-derived with siplizumab, compared with 25% to 30% in controls.

CDR3 size: 13 residues. CDR1 LGHNA and CDR2 YSLEER come from the germline V gene. V lost 3 bases to trimming and J lost 2 bases, with 6 bases between them. Remarks on this clone: Its antigen is as yet unknown.

TCRdb's table, derived via immunoSEQ multiplex PCR, lists solely in-frame clones and lacks some. Found here are roughly 26,000 clones, around 80% of them singletons; the top ten hold about 25%. The clonotype was recovered from a human donor in good health. This chain connects TRBV4-3 to TRBJ2-3; no definite D call. The sequenced material came from memory CD4+ T cells sorted from blood. CDR3 in amino acids: CASSQVNTDTQYF. The CDR3 DNA follows: TGCGCCAGCAGCCAGGTTAACACAGATACGCAGTATTTT.